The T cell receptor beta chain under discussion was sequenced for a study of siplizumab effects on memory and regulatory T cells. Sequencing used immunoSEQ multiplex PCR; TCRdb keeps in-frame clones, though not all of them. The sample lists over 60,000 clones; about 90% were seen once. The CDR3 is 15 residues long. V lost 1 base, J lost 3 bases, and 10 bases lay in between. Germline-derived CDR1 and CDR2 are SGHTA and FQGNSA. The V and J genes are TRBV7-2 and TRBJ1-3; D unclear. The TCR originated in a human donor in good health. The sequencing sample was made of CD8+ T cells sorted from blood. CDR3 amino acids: CASSLGTLGGNTIYF. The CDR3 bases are TGTGCCAGCAGCTTAGGGACTCTTGGTGGAAACACCATATATTTT.